Detailed here is one T cell receptor (beta chain). What it recognizes is unknown. Researchers built TCR beta libraries using quantitative 5'-RACE with molecular barcodes. TCRdb fed the 5' RACE reads into MiXCR, producing one record per CDR3 protein. The table records 250,000 or so distinct CDR3 sequences, around a tenth of them present only once. The data stem from a study of CD8 T cells in ankylosing spondylitis. The germline V and J ends were trimmed by 8 bases and 2 bases, with 14 bases remaining between them. CDR3 length equals 14 residues. The germline CDR1 and CDR2 sequences are WSHSY and SAAADI. Study-level findings and limits: The authors reported significant enrichment of disease-linked clones in matched ankylosing spondylitis synovial fluid. Clones linked to the disease showed a CD8+ phenotype. They occurred at relatively low frequencies in peripheral blood. Among TCR beta sequences, a motif of eight highly homologous variants appeared characteristic of ankylosing spondylitis blood.

The TCR sequence derives from a male donor with ankylosing spondylitis or in good health (not recorded which). This chain links TRBV10-2 with TRBJ2-3; D might be TRBD2 (6 bases). Sequences were obtained from blood, either unsorted or a sorted T cell fraction (not recorded which). CDR3 coding DNA: TGCGCCAGCGCGGGGCTTCTCAACACAGATACGCAGTATTTT. Translating it yields CASAGLLNTDTQYF.